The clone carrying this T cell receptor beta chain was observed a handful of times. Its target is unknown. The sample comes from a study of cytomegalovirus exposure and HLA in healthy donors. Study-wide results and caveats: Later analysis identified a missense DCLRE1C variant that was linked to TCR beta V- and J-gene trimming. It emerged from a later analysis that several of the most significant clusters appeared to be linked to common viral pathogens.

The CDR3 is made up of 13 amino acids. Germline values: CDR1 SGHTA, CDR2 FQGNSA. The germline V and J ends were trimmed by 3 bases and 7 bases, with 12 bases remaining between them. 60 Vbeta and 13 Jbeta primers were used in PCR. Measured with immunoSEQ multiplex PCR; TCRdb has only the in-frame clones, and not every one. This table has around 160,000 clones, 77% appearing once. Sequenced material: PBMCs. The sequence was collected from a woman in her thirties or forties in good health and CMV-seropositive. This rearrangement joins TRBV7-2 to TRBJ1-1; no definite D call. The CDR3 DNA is TGTGCCAGCAGCTTGGTAGTGGGAGGTGAAGCTTTCTTT. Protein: CASSLVVGGEAFF.